This T cell receptor (beta chain) was recorded in a study of cytomegalovirus exposure and HLA in healthy donors. Study observations and caveats: The listing of 150 or so TCR beta chains classed them as cytomegalovirus-associated.

Germline V gene sequence: CDR1 SGHRS, CDR2 YFSETQ. The CDR3 length is 14 residues. Trimming removed 3 bases from V and 5 bases from J; junction bases left unmatched: 2. Comments on this clone: Its target is not known.

Method: immunoSEQ multiplex PCR; TCRdb's copy keeps in-frame clones and lacks some. Counted here are more than 130,000 clones, just over 85% occurring once; the ten biggest clones make up 6.5% to 8.5%. Material: PBMCs. This TCR derives from a young woman in good health and CMV-seropositive. The chain carries TRBV5-1 and TRBJ2-5; 12 nucleotides agree with TRBD2. CDR3 residues: CASSSSGRAETQYF. CDR3 nucleotides: TGCGCCAGCAGCTCTAGCGGGAGGGCGGAGACCCAGTACTTC.